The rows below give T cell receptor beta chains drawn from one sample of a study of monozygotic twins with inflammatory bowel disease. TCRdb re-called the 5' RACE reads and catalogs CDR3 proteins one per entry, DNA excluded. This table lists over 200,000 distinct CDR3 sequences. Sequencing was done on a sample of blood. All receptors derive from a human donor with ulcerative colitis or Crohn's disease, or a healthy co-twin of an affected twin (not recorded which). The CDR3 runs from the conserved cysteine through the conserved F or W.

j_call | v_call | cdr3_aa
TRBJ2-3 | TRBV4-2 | CASSPKRGAATDTQYF
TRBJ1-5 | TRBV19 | CASSTGQGGGQPQHF
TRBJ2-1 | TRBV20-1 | CSALGPSGESNEQFF
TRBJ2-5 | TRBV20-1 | CSAGELAEETQYF
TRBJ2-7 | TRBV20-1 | CSAVGLLGTSYEQYF
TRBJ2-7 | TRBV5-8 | CASCGGTGDSYEQYF
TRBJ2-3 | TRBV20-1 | CSATGTSGGFFRDTQYF
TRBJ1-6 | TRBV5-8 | CASSLWGRANSPLHF
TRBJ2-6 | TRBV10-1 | CASRDYSGANVLTF
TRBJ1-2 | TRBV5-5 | CASSLTRDRVRGYTF
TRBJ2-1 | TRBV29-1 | CSVPRTAGGSYNEQFF
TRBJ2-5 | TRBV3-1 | CASSPWTTQETQYF
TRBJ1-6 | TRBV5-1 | CASSPQGERSPLHF
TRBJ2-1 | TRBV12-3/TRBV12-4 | CASSFPHSAKDEQFF
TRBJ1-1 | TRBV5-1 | CASGTGFPPMNTEAFF
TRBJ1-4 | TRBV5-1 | CASRGRTETNEKLFF
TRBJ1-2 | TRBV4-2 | CASSQVFRVPEGEGAHGYTF
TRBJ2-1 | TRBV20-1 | CSSIQGSAHHNEQFF
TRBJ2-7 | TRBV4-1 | CASSQGDRGSYEQYF